The T cell receptor beta chain described here comes from a study of blood T cell repertoires in COVID-19. Background on the study: Italy, Spain and the United States were the sources of the convalescent and acute COVID-19 samples. Nucleic acid was either cDNA or gDNA, and it came from T cells, B-cell-depleted T cells, or PBMCs.

V lost 2 bases and J 1 base, leaving 12 bases between the germline ends. Germline CDR1 MGHRA, CDR2 YSYEKL. The CDR3 is 15 residues long. Per the original methods: Reference gene primer amplification gave nucleated cell count estimates. Clones were sequenced by immunoSEQ multiplex PCR, and TCRdb holds only the in-frame ones, with some missing. V and J calls plus clone size are reproduced from that table; the DNA served to infer D and trimming. The data show 120,000 to 150,000 clones, roughly 84% seen once. The receptor was isolated from a woman aged 55-70 years with acute or convalescent COVID-19. The gene calls are TRBV4-1 and TRBJ2-7, with D maybe TRBD2 (6 bases). Sample: peripheral blood. The CDR3 sequence: CASSQQEGGSYEQYF. The CDR3 DNA reads as TGCGCCAGCAGCCAACAGGAAGGAGGGTCCTACGAGCAGTACTTC.